The 9 T cell receptor beta chains reported below all come from one sample, sequenced in a study of Graves' ophthalmopathy and Graves' hyperthyroidism. Beta-chain TCR CDR3 regions were amplified from RNA transcripts. Scientists carried out first-round RT-PCR using HTBI primers and then a second-round multiplex PCR. TCRdb re-called the multiplex PCR reads through MiXCR, storing one row per CDR3 protein. This sample has around 520,000 distinct CDR3 sequences; less than 40% occur once, and the top ten carry over 3.5%. Sample: peripheral blood or thyroid tissue (not recorded which). These receptors all stem from an adult man with Graves' hyperthyroidism.

The DNA of the CDR3 is TGCAGCGTTGCCTCCGGGACAGGGAAAGAGACCCAGTACTTC. This sequence encodes CSVASGTGKETQYF. The J gene is TRBJ2-5, the V gene TRBV29-1; 9 bases agree with TRBD1. The CDR3 is made up of 14 amino acids. CDR1 SQVTM and CDR2 ANQGSEA come from the germline V gene. V dropped 4 bases and J dropped 3; count of bases not matched to a gene: 6.

This clonotype was found many times. This chain connects TRBV20-1 to TRBJ2-7, with D hard to call. There are 15 residues in the CDR3. Germline assignment: CDR1 DFQATT and CDR2 SNEGSKA (reference sequence). V gave up 0 bases and J gave up 0 bases, with 12 bases separating them. The CDR3 loop is CSARDTRSTSYEQYF. CDR3 DNA: TGCAGTGCTAGAGATACACGGTCTACCTCCTACGAGCAGTACTTC.

CDR3 loop: CSARTGPHEQFF. CDR3 sequence (DNA): TGCAGCGCTAGGACAGGGCCCCATGAGCAGTTCTTC. The rearrangement joins TRBV29-1 to TRBJ2-1; 8 nucleotides align to TRBD1. CDR1 and CDR2 from the germline V gene are SQVTM and ANQGSEA. The CDR3 is made up of 12 amino acids. With 7 bases clipped from V and 8 bases from J, the junction kept 7 bases outside the gene matches.

Details on this clonotype: Given a much more abundant clone one base away, this may be a read error. The CDR3 nucleotides read TGCGCCAGCAGGGGGGGACAGCACATGAACACTAAAGCTTTCTTT. This translates into CASRGGQHMNTKAFF. This chain joins TRBV5-1 and TRBJ1-1; the match to TRBD1 covers 7 bases. The germline V gene encodes CDR1 SGHRS and CDR2 YFSETQ. The CDR3 runs 15 residues.

This clonotype was seen repeatedly, ten times or more. The chain links TRBV6-5 to TRBJ2-7; a weak D match, TRBD1 (6 bases). V lost 6 bases to trimming and J lost 7 bases, with 16 bases between them. The CDR3 consists of 13 residues. Germline CDR1 MNHEY, CDR2 SVGAGI. The CDR3 bases are TGTGCCAGCAGGCAGTACAGGGTTGCGGAGCAGTACTTC. This encodes CASRQYRVAEQYF.

Only a few counts were recorded for this clonotype. The CDR3 is CAWSGPGQLPYEQYF. CDR3 nucleotides: TGTGCCTGGAGTGGGCCCGGACAGCTACCCTACGAGCAGTACTTC. The genes are TRBV30 and TRBJ2-7; TRBD1 is a possible D gene (6 bases). CDR1 is GTSNPN and CDR2 is SVGIG in the germline V gene (reference sequence). V dropped 1 base and J dropped 2 bases, with 15 bases sitting between them. The length of the CDR3 is 15 residues.

This rearrangement joins TRBV7-9 to TRBJ2-1; D may be TRBD1 or TRBD2 (6 bases each). This CDR3 contains 15 residues. Germline V gene sequence: CDR1 SEHNR, CDR2 FQNEAQ (reference sequence). Deletions cut 3 bases from V and 7 bases from J, with 16 bases between. CDR3 sequence: CASSLRGVGGNEQFF. The CDR3 nucleotides are TGTGCCAGCAGCTTGCGTGGCGTAGGGGGGAATGAGCAGTTCTTC.

There are many counts of this clonotype. This chain links TRBV7-9 with TRBJ2-7; D remains ambiguous. Germline assignment: CDR1 SEHNR and CDR2 FQNEAQ (reference sequence). The CDR3 has 13 amino acids. V lost 5 bases and J 6 bases, leaving 14 bases between the germline ends. CDR3 sequence reads: CASSPRPTGEQYF. The CDR3 DNA reads as TGTGCCAGCAGCCCGAGGCCCACGGGCGAGCAGTACTTC.

This clonotype was observed at least ten times. V gene TRBV9 combines with J gene TRBJ2-7; D is unclear. V lost 0 bases and J lost 1, with 11 bases in between. CDR3 size: 15 residues. Germline loops: CDR1 SGDLS, CDR2 YYNGEE. The DNA of the CDR3 is TGTGCCAGCAGCGTAGGTCCAGGCCCGTCCTACGAGCAGTACTTC. It codes for CASSVGPGPSYEQYF.